A single T cell receptor (beta chain) is shown here with its context. Germline V lookup: CDR1 KGHSH, CDR2 LQKENI. There are 18 residues in the CDR3. The V and J ends lost 3 bases and 0 bases, in that order; junction bases with no gene match: 8. In the source study's methods: Amplification of reference gene primers was used by the study to estimate nucleated cell counts. Assay: immunoSEQ multiplex PCR; the TCRdb copy retains only in-frame clones and omits some. V, J and clone size were drawn from that table, and D and trimming were deduced from the DNA. Among some 150,000 clones listed, over 80% were seen once. The sample is drawn from a study of blood T cell repertoires in COVID-19. Study background: The United States, Italy and Spain provided the acute and convalescent COVID-19 samples.

Participant age was roughly 18 to 90 years, and participants resided in fewer than 25 US areas. Participants' reported clinical history set cohort assignment. The receptor was isolated from a woman in her forties who had recovered from COVID-19. The chain is built from TRBV18 and TRBJ2-1, with TRBD2 identical over 10 bases. The sample was PBMCs or T cells enriched from blood (not recorded which). This CDR3 reads CASSPRVLAGVSYNEQFF. The CDR3 nucleotides are TGTGCCAGCTCACCCCGGGTTCTAGCGGGGGTCTCCTACAATGAGCAGTTCTTC.